This TCR beta chain was recorded in a study of blood T cells in healthy people across ages. General study findings and limits: PBMCs went unsorted, and a conclusive naive versus antigen-experienced comparison was therefore prevented. Researchers report that TCR beta diversity correlated strongly with naive T cell percentage. Those diversity estimates obtained from one million T cells were thought to be underestimates.

This clonotype was observed a handful of times. The antigen is not known. J gave up 7 bases and V 5 bases, and 16 bases lay outside the gene matches. The length of the CDR3 is 16 residues. From germline, CDR1 is SEHNR and CDR2 FQNEAQ (reference sequence). The amount of total RNA extracted per sample was at least 5 micrograms. Next came a second PCR, run for 7 to 11 cycles, which used a sample-barcoded 5' primer along with a J-beta primer mix. In TCRdb, the 5' RACE reads were re-called with MiXCR into one record per CDR3 protein. The sample yields over 1,300,000 distinct CDR3 sequences, roughly 60% seen once.

The source of this sequence is a man aged 18 to 29 in good health. The chain has TRBV7-9 and TRBJ2-7; TRBD2 matches at 8 bases. The sequencing input was blood. CDR3 in amino acids: CASSTSRDSGIGEQYF. Written as DNA, the CDR3 is TGTGCCAGCAGCACCTCCCGAGATAGCGGGATTGGTGAGCAGTACTTC.